A single sample gave rise to the 15 T cell receptor beta chains below, sequenced in a study of cytomegalovirus exposure and HLA in healthy donors. Primers included in the PCR were 60 Vbeta and 13 Jbeta primers. Clones were read by immunoSEQ multiplex PCR, and TCRdb kept only the in-frame ones, dropping some. The sample shows about 190,000 clones, roughly 80% of them seen only once. Sequenced material: PBMCs. These receptors were taken from a woman aged 25 to 39 in good health and CMV-seropositive.

This chain joins TRBV18 and TRBJ2-7; a possible D gene is TRBD2 (7 bases). Trimming removed 3 bases from V and 5 bases from J, with 14 bases in between. Germline CDR1 is KGHSH and CDR2 is LQKENI. The CDR3 consists of 14 residues. The CDR3 DNA sequence: TGTGCCAGCTCACCTGGGGGGGCATCGCACGAGCAGTACTTC. Amino acid sequence: CASSPGGASHEQYF.

The chain combines TRBV19 with TRBJ2-7, with TRBD2 identical over 14 bases. Losses at the gene ends were 3 bases for V and 5 bases for J; bases not matched to a gene: 9. The length of the CDR3 is 17 residues. The germline gives CDR1 LNHDA, CDR2 SQIVND (reference sequence). The CDR3, as DNA: TGTGCCAGTAGTATGGGGGGTACGGGACTAGCGGGAGACGAGCAGTACTTC. Residues: CASSMGGTGLAGDEQYF. Using reference TRBV19 and TRBJ2-7 for the parts outside the CDR3, the full variable domain is DGGITQSPKYLFRKEGQNVTLSCEQNLNHDAMYWYRQDPGQGLRLIYYSQIVNDFQKGDIAEGYSVSREKKESFPLTVTSAQKNPTAFYLCASSMGGTGLAGDEQYFGPGTRLTVT.

The chain couples TRBV6-5 to TRBJ1-3, with 10 bases fitting TRBD1. This CDR3 is 16 amino acids long. The trim removed 0 bases at V and 4 bases at J, leaving 3 bases unmatched. Germline CDR1 MNHEY, CDR2 SVGAGI. CDR3 region: CASSYSRDRGGNTIYF. CDR3 sequence (DNA): TGTGCCAGCAGTTACTCCCGGGACAGGGGAGGAAACACCATATATTTT.

The rearrangement joins TRBV4-1 to TRBJ2-5; the D gene is possibly TRBD1 (6 bases). CDR1 MGHRA and CDR2 YSYEKL come from the germline V gene. The V and J ends lost 1 base and 11 bases respectively, with 23 bases between them. This CDR3 is 16 amino acids long. The CDR3, as DNA: TGCGCCAGCAGCCAAGCCGAAGTCTTTTTTAAGGGGGAGCAGTACTTC. Translated: CASSQAEVFFKGEQYF.

The V gene is TRBV28, the J gene TRBJ1-2, with TRBD1 as a possible D gene (5 bases). Trimming shortened V by 3 bases and J by 0 bases, and 11 bases separated the two germline ends. The CDR3 runs 15 residues. Per the germline V gene, CDR1 is MDHEN and CDR2 is SYDVKM. The CDR3 region is CASSFEQETNYGYTF. The CDR3 DNA reads as TGTGCCAGCAGTTTCGAACAGGAGACTAACTATGGCTACACCTTC.

This rearrangement joins TRBV15 to TRBJ2-2; the match to TRBD2 covers 8 bases. Germline V gives CDR1 LNHNV, CDR2 YYDKDF (reference sequence). The CDR3 totals 17 residues. V was clipped by 0 bases and J by 6 bases; unmatched bases: 9. The CDR3, as DNA: TGTGCCACCAGCAGAGATAGCGTCGGGAGGGCCTCCGGGGAGCTGTTTTTT. It translates to CATSRDSVGRASGELFF.

The chain links TRBV30 to TRBJ1-4, with D unresolved. The CDR3 covers 15 residues. The germline CDR1 and CDR2 sequences are GTSNPN and SVGIG (reference sequence). Trimming removed 0 bases from V and 10 bases from J, with 18 bases in between. CDR3 sequence reads: CAWSVQRNSEGKLFF. CDR3 nucleotides: TGTGCCTGGAGTGTACAAAGGAACAGTGAGGGAAAACTGTTTTTT.

Only a few counts were recorded for this clone. The rearrangement joins TRBV15 to TRBJ2-7; 12 nucleotides match TRBD2. The germline V gene has CDR1 LNHNV and CDR2 YYDKDF (reference sequence). The CDR3 length is 20 residues. With V trimmed by 1 base and J by 3 bases, 16 bases remained unmatched. The CDR3 loop is CATSRGLAGASRGRVYEQYF. DNA of the CDR3: TGTGCCACCAGCAGAGGACTAGCGGGAGCGAGTCGGGGAAGAGTCTACGAGCAGTACTTC.

V and J are TRBV5-1 and TRBJ2-5, with 9 positions matching TRBD2. This CDR3 is 14 amino acids long. Germline V lookup: CDR1 SGHRS, CDR2 YFSETQ. After removal of 2 bases from V and 2 bases from J, the junction contained 1 base not matched to a gene. CDR3 amino acids: CASSFSGGQETQYF. In DNA form, the CDR3 reads TGCGCCAGCAGCTTTAGCGGGGGTCAAGAGACCCAGTACTTC.

This clone has just one count. CDR3 DNA sequence: TGTGCTAGTGGTTTGGTAATTCAGGGGTCGACCGGGGAGCTGTTTTTT. Amino acids: CASGLVIQGSTGELFF. The chain combines TRBV12-5 with TRBJ2-2; possible D gene TRBD1, 6 bases. CDR1 is LGHNT, CDR2 FRNRAP, per germline. The V and J ends lost 0 bases and 5 bases respectively, with 13 bases between them. This CDR3 has 16 amino acids.

This clone was detected only a few times. The CDR3: CASSQDGARGLAGGVGGETQYF. CDR3 DNA sequence: TGTGCCAGCAGCCAAGATGGGGCTCGGGGGCTAGCGGGGGGCGTGGGGGGGGAGACCCAGTACTTC. The genes are TRBV4-2 and TRBJ2-5; 11 bases agree with TRBD2. CDR1 is LGHNA, CDR2 YNFKEQ, per germline. The CDR3 spans 22 residues. V lost 0 bases and J lost 5; bases outside the gene matches: 23.

This clone was recorded only once. This rearrangement joins TRBV9 to TRBJ2-3; 8 positions agree with TRBD1. This CDR3 is built from 17 residues. Germline values: CDR1 SGDLS, CDR2 YYNGEE. V trimming: 3 bases; J trimming: 6 bases; junction bases outside the gene matches: 15. The CDR3 coding sequence is TGTGCCAGCAGCGATGGGGACAGGCCAACCGGGTCCGATACGCAGTATTTT. Its translation is CASSDGDRPTGSDTQYF. Filled out from reference TRBV9 and TRBJ2-3, the complete variable domain reads DSGVTQTPKHLITATGQRVTLRCSPRSGDLSVYWYQQSLDQGLQFLIQYYNGEERAKGNILERFSAQQFPDLHSELNLSSLELGDSALYFCASSDGDRPTGSDTQYFGPGTRLTVL.

The V and J genes are TRBV11-3 and TRBJ2-7; 7 nucleotides agree with TRBD1. Germline V gene lookup returns CDR1 SGHNT and CDR2 YENEEA. This CDR3 has 15 residues. The V segment lost 4 bases and the J segment 1 base; nucleotides outside the gene matches: 7. The CDR3 DNA is TGTGCCAGCAGCTCCGGGACAGCACTTTCCTACGAGCAGTACTTC. Amino acids: CASSSGTALSYEQYF.

This clone came up once. This sequence joins TRBV28 and TRBJ2-5, with TRBD2 matching over 7 bases. The J call is uncertain, as TRBJ2-7 better fits the DNA end. This CDR3 has 15 amino acids. Looked up from germline, CDR1 is MDHEN and CDR2 is SYDVKM. The CDR3 nucleotides read TGTGCCAGCCGCCCTTACGGGGGGAACTCCTACGAGCAGTACTTC. Translated, it gives CASRPYGGNSYEQYF.

The chain links TRBV5-6 to TRBJ2-5, with 7 bases fitting TRBD2. The junction had 1 base not matched to a gene; V was cut back by 0 bases and J by 5 bases. The germline V gene has CDR1 SGHDT and CDR2 YYEEEE. The CDR3 has 13 amino acids. The CDR3 is CASSLGGGETQYF. In DNA form, the CDR3 reads TGTGCCAGCAGCTTGGGGGGAGGGGAGACCCAGTACTTC.